This T cell receptor beta chain was profiled in a study of T cell repertoires and HLA-DP antigens (dated by TCRdb to 2016 to 2018). Background for the entire study: The study used an in vitro model of CD4+ T cell alloreactivity against allogeneic HLA-DP presented by transduced HeLa cells. The two alloantigens modelled structurally similar versus dissimilar alloantigens, differing from self at one and approximately 9 peptide-binding groove amino acids, respectively. The three donors were two male and one female, with ages ranging from the 18-to-29 to the 60-to-69 age band. Average DNA input was about 240 ng for sorted CD137+CD4+ samples, compared with 900 to 1,500 ng for pre-culture CD4+ samples.

What the authors observed across the whole study: Limitations were identified as the inclusion of only a few donors, the use of a non-physiological HeLa antigen-presenting system, and the use of total CD4+ responder cells. The naive and memory CD4+ repertoires were not analysed as separate populations. Sorted CD137+ cells showed similar clonality against both alloantigens, at about 0.39, which was much higher than the approximately 0.037 seen in pre-culture samples. Average cumulative frequency of clones undetected before culture was approximately 40% against one allele and about 46% against the other.

As to this clone: There is no known antigen for this receptor. Base qualities are not recorded, but no much larger clone differs from it by a single base.

The immunoSEQ multiplex PCR, with forward primers for 54 TRBV segments and reverse primers for 13 TRBJ segments, was used to amplify TCRB CDR3 regions. For pre-culture CD4+ samples, sequencing was done at deep resolution with a target of fewer than 250,000 T cell genomes. Sequencing of the amplicons was done on an Illumina HiSeq System, giving 87 bp reads that spanned the CDR3. Regarding the original processing steps: Correction for PCR and sequencing errors was applied to reads, and CDR3 regions were defined through alignment to IMGT reference sequences. Template and unique rearrangement counts were estimated using synthetic template pools. Clonality was computed by subtracting Pielou's evenness from 1. Richness was estimated with the Daley-Smith estimator. Morisita's index was used to measure repertoire overlap. Clones present in cultured samples but not detected in the pre-culture repertoire of the same donor were defined as low-abundance clones. Imported from immuneACCESS, the table was reduced by TCRdb to in-frame sequences with V and J called. These copies leave out some clones; in studies compared against another copy, an unresolved V gene accounts for under half, and the cause of the remainder is not known. D and trimming were read from the DNA, whereas the V and J calls and clone size are those reported in that table. The sample table shows over 100,000 clones, and around 93% are seen once. The ten largest clones take up under 0.35% of the sample.

Untouched CD4+ T cells were isolated from Ficoll-separated PBMC through negative selection with magnetic beads, and an average purity of around 98% was reached. Untouched CD4+ T cells were isolated from Ficoll-separated PBMC with magnetic beads, reaching approximately 98% purity with negligible CD8+ contamination. Peripheral blood mononuclear cells came from the buffy coats of three healthy blood donors. All three donors were CMV seronegative. The DNeasy Blood & Tissue Kit was used for extraction of genomic DNA. TCRB sequencing was performed on genomic DNA from sorted CD137+CD4+ cells and pre-culture CD4+ baseline samples from each subject. The germline V gene yields MGHRA for CDR1 and YSYEKL for CDR2. At the junction V is shortened by 2 bases and J by 3 bases; bases outside the gene matches: 9. The CDR3 runs 16 amino acids, cysteine and phenylalanine included. Of all the DNA, just the CDR3 is kept, 48 bases in frame from base 1.

The receptor's source is a woman aged 18-29 years in good health and CMV-seronegative. Input material: CD4+ T cells from PBMCs. Recombination connected TRBV4-1 to TRBJ1-1, with TRBD1 matching 7 junction bases. The DNA is as follows: TGCGCCAGCAGCCAACGAGGGAGGGGGCAGGACACTGAAGCTTTCTTT. This encodes CASSQRGRGQDTEAFF.